Listed below are T cell receptor beta chains from one sample, sequenced in a study of T cells in Graves' hyperthyroidism and ophthalmopathy. TCRdb ran MiXCR on the multiplex PCR reads and lists one entry per CDR3 protein. The sample has over 700,000 distinct CDR3 sequences; 30% to 40% are singletons. Sequencing was performed on blood. These TCRs come from a woman in her 40s with Graves' hyperthyroidism. Each CDR3 is given with its conserved first and last residue. Each record gives: clone size, D gene, V gene, J gene, CDR3 protein, CDR3 DNA. A D gene is named only where the DNA matches it firmly. Clone size is not always given. Where it is, it says once, few, many or a class for expanded clones.

few	-	TRBV12-3/TRBV12-4	TRBJ1-2	CASSFIAGNYGYTF	TGTGCCAGCAGTTTTATCGCGGGAAACTATGGCTACACCTTC
many	-	TRBV15	TRBJ1-5	CATSRTKGTPNQPQHF	TGTGCCACCAGCAGAACGAAGGGGACACCGAATCAGCCCCAGCATTTT
-	-	TRBV14	TRBJ2-6	CASSQTSGGISGANVLTF	TGTGCCAGCAGCCAAACTTCCGGTGGGATCTCTGGGGCCAACGTCCTGACTTTC
-	-	TRBV6-5	TRBJ2-6	CASVDRANVLTF	TGTGCCAGCGTCGATAGGGCCAACGTCCTGACTTTC
-	-	TRBV10-3	TRBJ1-5	CASRPSRGTGNQPQHF	TGTGCCAGCAGACCCTCCCGGGGAACGGGCAATCAGCCCCAGCATTTT
-	TRBD2	TRBV3-1	TRBJ2-7	CASSQGREGEQYF	TGTGCCAGCAGCCAAGGCAGGGAGGGAGAGCAGTACTTC
few	-	TRBV6-5	TRBJ1-4	CASSYVGAHEKLFF	TGTGCCAGCAGTTACGTGGGCGCCCATGAAAAACTGTTTTTT
-	TRBD1	TRBV25-1	TRBJ1-2	CASSQVGPRGGYGYTF	TGTGCCAGCAGCCAGGTAGGCCCCAGGGGGGGCTATGGCTACACCTTC
-	TRBD2	TRBV25-1	TRBJ2-3	CASRGTSGKAGTQYF	TGTGCCAGCAGAGGGACTAGCGGGAAGGCAGGTACGCAGTATTTT
many	TRBD1	TRBV7-3	TRBJ2-2	CASSYGQGASTGELFF	TGTGCCAGCAGCTACGGACAGGGGGCGAGCACCGGGGAGCTGTTTTTT
-	TRBD1	TRBV9	TRBJ1-2	CASSVAGTGGGYTF	TGTGCCAGCAGCGTGGCAGGGACAGGGGGTGGCTACACCTTC
-	-	TRBV7-2	TRBJ2-5	CASKKGYQETQYF	TGTGCCAGCAAAAAGGGTTACCAAGAGACCCAGTACTTC
-	TRBD1	TRBV5-4	TRBJ1-2	CASSQGVNRNIYGYTF	TGCGCCAGCAGCCAGGGGGTTAACAGGAACATATATGGCTACACCTTC
many	TRBD1	TRBV25-1	TRBJ1-3	CASSDVTGSGNTIYF	TGTGCCAGCAGTGATGTGACAGGGTCTGGAAACACCATATATTTT
-	-	TRBV24-1	TRBJ1-4	CATRGRRGVNEKLFF	TGTGCCACCAGGGGCAGGAGGGGAGTTAATGAAAAACTGTTTTTT
-	TRBD1	TRBV6-1	TRBJ1-2	CASSSVTGGGYGYTF	TGTGCCAGCAGCTCAGTGACAGGGGGCGGCTATGGCTACACCTTC
many	-	TRBV19	TRBJ1-2	CASTLLGGGYYGYTF	TGTGCCAGTACCCTCTTGGGGGGAGGATACTATGGCTACACCTTC
few	TRBD2	TRBV6-5	TRBJ2-5	CASSYPTGGNQETQYF	TGTGCCAGCAGTTACCCGACGGGAGGAAACCAAGAGACCCAGTACTTC
few	-	TRBV12-5	TRBJ2-5	CASGLSLTETQYF	TGTGCTAGTGGTTTGAGTCTTACCGAGACCCAGTACTTC
-	TRBD1	TRBV7-2	TRBJ2-7	CASSQYMTGNEQYF	TGCGCCAGCAGCCAATACATGACAGGGAACGAGCAGTACTTC
-	TRBD1	TRBV6-1	TRBJ1-5	CASSYDRATNQPQHF	TGTGCCAGCAGTTACGACAGGGCTACTAATCAGCCCCAGCATTTT
few	-	TRBV19	TRBJ1-5	CASSYGRGVIQPQHF	TGTGCCAGTAGTTATGGCAGGGGTGTTATACAGCCCCAGCATTTT
once	-	TRBV7-8	TRBJ1-1	CASSTVAGDEAFF	TGTGCCAGCAGCACGGTGGCGGGGGATGAAGCTTTCTTT
-	-	TRBV4-1	TRBJ1-2	CASSQVVSLGGNYGYTF	TGCGCCAGCAGCCAAGTGGTATCCCTGGGGGGGAACTATGGCTACACCTTC
-	-	TRBV7-2	TRBJ1-6	CASSPSQGDGSPLHF	TGTGCCAGCTCACCATCACAGGGTGATGGTTCACCCCTCCACTTT
-	-	TRBV24-1	TRBJ2-2	CATSDRTGYGTGELFF	TGTGCCACCAGTGATCGAACAGGGTATGGCACCGGGGAGCTGTTTTTT
many	-	TRBV12-3/TRBV12-4	TRBJ1-2	CASSLAEGDGYTF	TGTGCCAGCAGTTTAGCGGAAGGCGATGGCTACACCTTC
-	-	TRBV11-2	TRBJ1-3	CATDPPPGRNTKYF	TGTGCCACCGACCCCCCACCGGGACGAAACACCAAATATTTT
-	TRBD1	TRBV29-1	TRBJ2-3	CSVPRTGTIDTQYF	TGCAGCGTTCCCCGGACAGGGACGATCGATACGCAGTATTTT
-	-	TRBV10-2	TRBJ1-1	CASRARAQAFF	TGCGCCAGCAGGGCCAGGGCCCAAGCTTTCTTT
-	-	TRBV7-6	TRBJ1-5	CASSLLGFNQPQHF	TGTGCCAGCAGTTTATTGGGATTCAATCAGCCCCAGCATTTT
-	TRBD1	TRBV11-2	TRBJ2-7	CASSPDRDRNYEQYF	TGTGCCAGCAGCCCGGATCGGGACAGGAACTACGAGCAGTACTTC
many	TRBD2	TRBV25-1	TRBJ2-3	CASSDLRRGYTNQAGGTDTQYF	TGTGCCAGCAGCGATCTAAGAAGAGGGTATACGAATCAAGCGGGGGGGACAGATACGCAGTATTTT
-	-	TRBV10-3	TRBJ2-6	CATNAARTVLTF	TGTGCCACCAACGCTGCGAGGACAGTTCTGACTTTC
-	-	TRBV19	TRBJ1-5	CASRAQGQGNQPQHF	TGTGCCAGTCGTGCTCAGGGTCAGGGCAATCAGCCCCAGCATTTT
many	-	TRBV20-1	TRBJ2-5	CSARGGAETQYF	TGCAGTGCGCGAGGGGGGGCAGAGACCCAGTACTTC
-	-	TRBV20-1	TRBJ2-1	CSAVEHINEQFF	TGCAGTGCCGTCGAGCACATCAATGAGCAGTTCTTC
many	-	TRBV9	TRBJ2-7	CASSARPQGEQYF	TGTGCCAGCAGCGCCCGACCCCAAGGCGAGCAGTACTTC
many	-	TRBV25-1	TRBJ1-1	CASSEYGGRDTEAFF	TGTGCCAGCAGTGAATATGGAGGTAGGGACACTGAAGCTTTCTTT
few	-	TRBV7-9	TRBJ1-5	CASSFSELNSNQPQHF	TGTGCCAGCAGCTTTTCAGAGCTCAATAGCAATCAGCCCCAGCATTTT
-	-	TRBV20-1	TRBJ2-4	CSAPLDIQYF	TGCAGTGCCCCGCTAGACATTCAGTACTTC
-	-	TRBV4-1	TRBJ1-1	CASSQVIQGKAFF	TGCGCCAGCAGCCAAGTTATTCAGGGTAAAGCTTTCTTT
-	-	TRBV24-1	TRBJ1-5	CATSGAEVDHQPQHF	TGTGCCACCAGTGGAGCAGAAGTCGATCATCAGCCCCAGCATTTT
-	TRBD1	TRBV5-8	TRBJ1-5	CASSLGTGDSQPQHF	TGTGCCAGCAGCTTGGGGACAGGGGATAGTCAGCCCCAGCATTTT
-	TRBD1	TRBV2	TRBJ2-2	CASSGDRVLNTGELFF	TGTGCCAGCAGTGGAGACAGGGTACTGAACACCGGGGAGCTGTTTTTT
many	TRBD1	TRBV28	TRBJ1-1	CASSSLTGKWVNTEAFF	TGTGCCAGCAGTTCATTGACAGGGAAGTGGGTGAACACTGAAGCTTTCTTT
many	-	TRBV20-1	TRBJ1-5	CSARDGRENQPQHF	TGCAGTGCTAGAGATGGCAGGGAAAATCAGCCCCAGCATTTT